This TCR beta chain is from a study of T-cell reconstitution after alpha-beta-depleted transplantation in children. Study results and caveats: About two months after transplant, alpha-beta T cells reportedly came from several hundred expanded graft clones. T cells produced anew were the main source of T-cell counts and diversity one year after transplant.

Unique molecular identifiers were incorporated into the prepared TCRbeta library. TCRdb redid the calling of the PCR reads with MiXCR, one entry per CDR3 protein. The table records about 460,000 distinct CDR3 sequences, about 11% of them present only once. The CDR3 consists of 18 residues. About this clonotype itself: Its antigen is currently unknown. Relative to the germline gene, one junction end is altered; a read error may explain this.

This TCR derives from a child under 10 years old with inherited bone marrow failure, due to receive a stem cell transplant. Sequencing used PBMCs, obtained before TCRalphabeta/CD19-depleted stem cell transplant. The chain couples TRBV12-3 or TRBV12-4 to TRBJ2-7; 10 bases are a match to TRBD2. CDR3 DNA sequence: TGTGCCATCAGTCCGAGTGGTCTCGGACTAGCGGTCTCCTACGAGCAGTACTTC. Amino acid sequence: CAISPSGLGLAVSYEQYF.